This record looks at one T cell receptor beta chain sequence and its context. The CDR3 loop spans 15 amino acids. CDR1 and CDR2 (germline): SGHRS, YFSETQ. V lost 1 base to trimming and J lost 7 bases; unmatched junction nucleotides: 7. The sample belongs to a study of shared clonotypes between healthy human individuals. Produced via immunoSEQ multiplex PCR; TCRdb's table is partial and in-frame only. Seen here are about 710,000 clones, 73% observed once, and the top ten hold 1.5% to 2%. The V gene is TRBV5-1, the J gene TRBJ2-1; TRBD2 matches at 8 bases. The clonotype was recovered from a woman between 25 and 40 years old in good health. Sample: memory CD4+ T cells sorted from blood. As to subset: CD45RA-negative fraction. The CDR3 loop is CASSLSLAGPNEQFF. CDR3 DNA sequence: TGCGCCAGCAGCTTGTCTCTAGCGGGTCCGAATGAGCAGTTCTTC.